These 3 T cell receptor beta chains were sequenced from one sample in a study of T cells after yellow fever vaccination. Using its own MiXCR run on the 5' RACE reads, TCRdb lists one record per CDR3 protein. This sample has some 350,000 distinct CDR3 sequences, with 8.7% found just once. Sample: PBMCs, taken on the day of the first yellow fever vaccination. The source of these receptors is a man aged 18 to 30 who received the YFV17D yellow fever vaccine.

The chain couples TRBV11-1 to TRBJ2-5; TRBD1 or TRBD2 may be the D gene (5 bases each). Germline V gene sequence: CDR1 SGHAT, CDR2 FQDESV (reference sequence). There are 13 residues in the CDR3. The V gene lost 4 bases and the J gene lost 9 bases, with 15 bases spanning the gap. The CDR3 reads CASSSTGPGSQYF. Here the CDR3 DNA reads TGTGCCAGCAGCTCAACGGGGCCTGGCTCCCAGTACTTC.

Only a few counts were recorded for this clonotype. The rearrangement uses TRBV7-9 and TRBJ2-2, with a possible D match to TRBD1 (5 bases). Germline loops: CDR1 SEHNR, CDR2 FQNEAQ (reference sequence). This CDR3 is 13 amino acids long. V was cut by 9 bases and J by 5 bases, with 13 bases left in between. The CDR3 DNA sequence: TGTGCCAGTGACAGCCAGAGGACCGGGGAGCTGTTTTTT. Its translation is CASDSQRTGELFF.

This clonotype has more than one count but fewer than ten. The rearrangement links TRBV3-1 to TRBJ2-3; the match to TRBD2 covers 8 bases. This CDR3 is built from 16 residues. Germline V gene lookup returns CDR1 LGHDT and CDR2 YNNKEL (reference sequence). The V gene end was trimmed by 7 bases and the J gene end by 2 bases; junction bases not matched to a gene: 11. The CDR3 is CASTATSAFYTDTQYF. The DNA of the CDR3 is TGTGCCAGCACCGCGACTAGCGCTTTTTACACAGATACGCAGTATTTT.